Shown below are 29 T cell receptor beta chains from a single sample sequenced in a study of blood T cells in healthy people across ages. Primed by a sample-barcoded 5' primer and a J-beta primer mix, a second PCR proceeded for about 6 to 12 cycles. One entry per CDR3 protein results from TCRdb running MiXCR on the 5' RACE reads. Of about 1.6 million distinct CDR3 sequences in the sample, roughly 32% were seen once. Sample: blood. Receptors originate from a woman in her thirties in good health.

This clonotype has only a few counts. The chain uses TRBV6-6 and TRBJ1-4; a weak D match, TRBD1 (6 bases). CDR3 length: 17 residues. Trimming pared 2 bases from V and 0 bases from J, leaving 13 bases between. Germline CDR1 and CDR2: MNHNY and SVGAGI (reference sequence). CDR3 DNA: TGTGCCAGCAGTTACCGCACAGGGCCAGCAACTAATGAAAAACTGTTTTTT. Its translation: CASSYRTGPATNEKLFF.

With respect to this clonotype: One end of the junction does not line up with germline, which may come from a read error. The J gene is TRBJ1-5, the V gene TRBV27; D is undetermined. Germline loops: CDR1 MNHEY, CDR2 SMNVEV (reference sequence). The CDR3 contains 13 residues. CDR3 nucleotide sequence: TGTGCCAGCAGTTCCAGGTACAATCGGCCCCAGCATTTT. Residues: CASSSRYNRPQHF.

This clonotype was recorded a few times. The V and J genes are TRBV12-3 or TRBV12-4 and TRBJ1-1; D is possibly TRBD1 (6 bases). The CDR3 consists of 16 residues. The V and J ends lost 2 bases and 4 bases respectively, with 17 bases between them. CDR3 residues: CASSLHTGREGTEAFF. The CDR3 bases are TGTGCCAGCAGTTTACACACAGGGCGGGAGGGCACTGAAGCTTTCTTT.

Comment on this clonotype: A read error may produce the germline difference seen at one junction end. This chain joins TRBV5-5 and TRBJ1-2; TRBD1 might be the D (5 bases). Germline V gives CDR1 SGHKS, CDR2 YYEKEE (reference sequence). This CDR3 region has 15 residues. CDR3 coding DNA: TGTGCCAGCAGCTTGGGCCCGGGACGGTCCTATGGTTACACCTTC. It translates to CASSLGPGRSYGYTF.

This clonotype turned up a few times. The rearrangement joins TRBV3-1 to TRBJ1-4; possible D gene TRBD1, 6 bases. V was cut by 0 bases and J by 6 bases, with 8 bases left in between. The CDR3 totals 14 residues. CDR1 and CDR2 (germline): LGHDT, YNNKEL (reference sequence). CDR3 amino acids: CASSQDQGYEKLFF. The CDR3 DNA reads as TGTGCCAGCAGCCAAGATCAGGGGTATGAAAAACTGTTTTTT.

V and J are TRBV6-5 and TRBJ2-1; possibly TRBD2 for D (5 bases). Trimming pared 4 bases from V and 5 bases from J, leaving 9 bases between. The CDR3 length is 13 residues. In germline, CDR1 is MNHEY, CDR2 SVGAGI. The CDR3 nucleotides read TGTGCCAGCAGTTTCGGGAAAAACAATGAGCAGTTCTTC. As protein: CASSFGKNNEQFF.

This clonotype was observed a few times. The J gene is TRBJ2-3, the V gene TRBV13; 8 bases align to TRBD1. This CDR3 region has 16 residues. Losses at the gene ends were 3 bases for V and 4 bases for J; bases not matched to a gene: 9. Germline loops: CDR1 PRHDT, CDR2 FYEKMQ (reference sequence). The CDR3: CASSFGRGRGADTQYF. The CDR3 region has the DNA TGTGCCAGCAGCTTTGGCAGGGGGCGAGGAGCAGATACGCAGTATTTT.

V usage is TRBV2 and J usage is TRBJ1-2; 8 positions agree with TRBD1. The ends lost 7 bases at V and 4 bases at J; junction bases unmatched: 11. The CDR3 is made up of 15 amino acids. CDR1 SNHLY and CDR2 FYNNEI come from the germline V gene. CDR3 residues: CASNPQGGDLYGYTF. In nucleotides, the CDR3 is TGTGCCAGCAATCCACAGGGGGGGGACCTCTATGGCTACACCTTC. The variable domain in full, completed from reference TRBV2 and TRBJ1-2, reads EPEVTQTPSHQVTQMGQEVILRCVPISNHLYFYWYRQILGQKVEFLVSFYNNEISEKSEIFDDQFSVERPDGSNFTLKIRSTKLEDSAMYFCASNPQGGDLYGYTFGSGTRLTVV.

This clonotype was seen only a few times. This chain joins TRBV6-1 and TRBJ1-2; unclear D gene. Germline-derived CDR1 and CDR2 are MNHNS and SASEGT. This CDR3 region has 13 residues. V lost 4 bases and J lost 2, with 8 bases in between. CDR3 amino acids: CASSVNPNYGYTF. The CDR3 bases are TGTGCCAGCAGTGTAAACCCGAACTATGGCTACACCTTC.

This clonotype came up many times. The chain has TRBV5-1 and TRBJ2-1; TRBD1 matches 9 bases. V lost 5 bases to trimming and J lost 8 bases; unmatched junction nucleotides: 11. Per germline, CDR1 SGHRS and CDR2 YFSETQ. There are 15 residues in the CDR3. The CDR3 nucleotides read TGCGCCAGCAGGGCTCCGGACAGGGGAAAAGATGAGCAGTTCTTC. Protein: CASRAPDRGKDEQFF.

The genes are TRBV20-1 and TRBJ2-5; 7 positions agree with TRBD1. This CDR3 has 12 residues. Germline-derived CDR1 and CDR2 are DFQATT and SNEGSKA (reference sequence). The CDR3 bases are TGCAGGGCTGAGGGACAGCAAGAGACCCAGTACTTC. Its translation is CRAEGQQETQYF.

To note about this clonotype: Its ends do not fully match the called genes, so a read error is possible. The chain is built from TRBV20-1 and TRBJ2-3; 7 bases fit TRBD2. From germline, CDR1 is DFQATT and CDR2 SNEGSKA (reference sequence). The CDR3 runs 14 residues. The CDR3 DNA sequence: TGCAATGCTAAGGCGGGGGTGGGCCCAGATACGCAGTATTTT. Protein: CNAKAGVGPDTQYF.

The CDR3 region has the DNA TGTGCCAGCAGTGACTTAGGGACCTACAATGAGCAGTTCTTC. This encodes CASSDLGTYNEQFF. The chain joins TRBV25-1 to TRBJ2-1; no firm D call. The CDR3 runs 14 residues. CDR1 and CDR2 from the germline V gene are MGHDK and SYGVNS. V lost 3 bases and J lost 2, with 8 bases in between.

This clonotype was found a few times. The chain recombines TRBV20-1 with TRBJ1-1; tentative D call: TRBD1 (6 bases). Germline CDR1 is DFQATT and CDR2 is SNEGSKA (reference sequence). Between the trimmed V and J ends, which lost 2 bases and 3 bases, there was a span of 10 bases. The CDR3 contains 13 residues. CDR3 protein: CSARRTDYTEAFF. Written as DNA, the CDR3 is TGCAGTGCTAGACGGACAGACTACACTGAAGCTTTCTTT.

The chain has TRBV6-5 and TRBJ1-2; 7 bases line up with TRBD1. V shed 2 bases and J 6 bases; nucleotides not matched to a gene: 6. There are 14 residues in the CDR3. Germline CDR1 reads MNHEY; CDR2 reads SVGAGI. DNA for the CDR3: TGTGCCAGCAGTTACGCTGAGGGGGCTAATGGCTACACCTTC. Its translation is CASSYAEGANGYTF.

The table lists this clonotype with a few counts. This rearrangement joins TRBV20-1 to TRBJ2-1; TRBD2 is a possible D gene (6 bases). The CDR3 covers 16 residues. V was pared by 0 bases and J by 5 bases, with 17 bases between. From germline, CDR1 is DFQATT and CDR2 SNEGSKA (reference sequence). This chain's CDR3 is CSARERLDVLNNEQFF. In DNA, the CDR3 is TGCAGTGCTAGAGAGAGACTAGACGTATTGAACAATGAGCAGTTCTTC.

The chain employs TRBV29-1 and TRBJ2-7; 10 bases line up with TRBD2. The CDR3 is 16 amino acids. The germline CDR1 and CDR2 sequences are SQVTM and ANQGSEA. Trimming took 6 bases from V and 1 from J; bases not matched to a gene: 12. The CDR3: CSVGGIAGGRSYEQYF. The CDR3 DNA follows: TGCAGCGTGGGGGGGATAGCGGGGGGTCGATCCTACGAGCAGTACTTC.

Details on this clonotype: Since a much larger clone is just one base distant, this may be a read error. The chain carries TRBV29-1 and TRBJ2-7; D is possibly TRBD1 (5 bases). The length of the CDR3 is 12 residues. The germline CDR1 and CDR2 sequences are SQVTM and ANQGSEA. Written as DNA, the CDR3 is TGCGGCGTTGGGCAGGGTGTCAACGAGCAGTACTTC. This translates into CGVGQGVNEQYF.

J is TRBJ2-7 and V is TRBV7-9, with D uncertain. Germline CDR1 and CDR2: SEHNR and FQNEAQ (reference sequence). Trimming took 4 bases from V and 6 from J, leaving 13 bases between them. The CDR3 is 13 residues long. For the CDR3, the DNA is TGTGCCAGCAGCTCGACCCTAGGGCCCGAGCAGTACTTC. This sequence encodes CASSSTLGPEQYF. Drawing the rest from reference TRBV7-9 and TRBJ2-7, the complete variable domain is DTGVSQNPRHKITKRGQNVTFRCDPISEHNRLYWYRQTLGQGPEFLTYFQNEAQLEKSRLLSDRFSAERPKGSFSTLEIQRTEQGDSAMYLCASSSTLGPEQYFGPGTRLTVT.

Note on this clonotype: An end of the junction does not agree with germline; a read error may underlie this. This sequence joins TRBV27 and TRBJ1-5; possibly TRBD1 for D (5 bases). CDR1 MNHEY and CDR2 SMNVEV come from the germline V gene (reference sequence). The CDR3 sequence is 13 residues long. The CDR3 DNA reads as TGTGCCAACAGTTTGTTCTCACAGGCACCCCAGCATTTT. The encoded protein is CANSLFSQAPQHF.

This clonotype was detected only a few times. The rearrangement links TRBV20-1 to TRBJ2-1; D unresolved. The germline V and J ends were trimmed by 3 bases and 6 bases, with 6 bases remaining between them. The germline gives CDR1 DFQATT, CDR2 SNEGSKA (reference sequence). This CDR3 has 11 residues. The CDR3: CSASNSNEQFF. CDR3 DNA sequence: TGCAGTGCTAGTAACAGCAATGAGCAGTTCTTC.

This clonotype was recorded a few times. The rearrangement uses TRBV6-1 and TRBJ2-3, with 7 bases lining up with TRBD1. CDR3 length: 15 residues. With 6 bases clipped from V and 3 bases from J, the junction kept 9 bases outside the gene matches. Germline V gene lookup returns CDR1 MNHNS and CDR2 SASEGT. The CDR3 DNA reads as TGTGCCAGCAGGGGTAGGGGGCGGACGACAGATACGCAGTATTTT. Its protein product is CASRGRGRTTDTQYF.

This clonotype has a handful of counts. V usage is TRBV27 and J usage is TRBJ2-6; 8 bases line up with TRBD2. With V trimmed by 2 bases and J by 2 bases, 2 bases remained unmatched. The germline V gene encodes CDR1 MNHEY and CDR2 SMNVEV (reference sequence). CDR3 length equals 16 residues. The CDR3 sequence is CASSLIGGAGANVLTF. In nucleotides, the CDR3 is TGTGCCAGCAGTTTAATCGGGGGGGCTGGGGCCAACGTCCTGACTTTC.

As concerns this clonotype: A read error may account for a junction end that differs from germline. V usage is TRBV12-3 or TRBV12-4 and J usage is TRBJ1-4; D possibly corresponds to TRBD1 (6 bases). The CDR3 extends over 14 amino acids. CDR3 residues: CASSLRQGNEKLSF. CDR3 bases: TGTGCCAGCAGTTTACGGCAGGGGAATGAAAAACTGTCTTTT.

The chain is built from TRBV7-9 and TRBJ2-4; 10 nucleotides agree with TRBD1. V was pared by 1 base and J by 8 bases, with 5 bases of the junction left unmatched. The germline gives CDR1 SEHNR, CDR2 FQNEAQ (reference sequence). This CDR3 has 15 residues. The CDR3 DNA reads as TGTGCCAGCAGCTTAGGACAGGGGGCGCGGGACATTCAGTACTTC. Translated, it gives CASSLGQGARDIQYF. The entire variable domain, with the rest obtained from reference TRBV7-9 and TRBJ2-4, is as follows: DTGVSQNPRHKITKRGQNVTFRCDPISEHNRLYWYRQTLGQGPEFLTYFQNEAQLEKSRLLSDRFSAERPKGSFSTLEIQRTEQGDSAMYLCASSLGQGARDIQYFGAGTRLSVL.

Comments on this clonotype: The junction shows a germline mismatch at one end, possibly a read error. This CDR3 is CASSDPNSAGNPEAFF. CDR3 sequence (DNA): TGTGCCAGCAGTGACCCAAATTCTGCGGGGAACCCTGAAGCTTTCTTT. The V and J genes are TRBV6-6 and TRBJ1-1; D unresolved. This CDR3 has 16 residues. The germline CDR1 and CDR2 sequences are MNHNY and SVGAGI (reference sequence).

The sample holds a few counts of this clonotype. This rearrangement joins TRBV7-6 to TRBJ2-7; D gene unclear. Germline CDR1 is SGHVS and CDR2 is FNYEAQ. This CDR3 comprises 13 residues. Trimming stripped 5 bases from V and 6 bases from J, with 14 bases between. CDR3 in amino acids: CASSKKERSEQYF. The DNA of the CDR3 is TGTGCCAGCAGCAAAAAAGAAAGAAGCGAGCAGTACTTC.

This clonotype was counted between two and nine times. Possible read error: a much larger clone is one base away. The V gene is TRBV4-1, the J gene TRBJ2-3; D not resolved. This CDR3 has 14 amino acids. The germline CDR1 and CDR2 sequences are MGHRA and YSYEKL. CDR3 DNA: TGCGCCAGCAGCCAAGATGTGGGTAGAGATGCGCAGTATTTT. This encodes CASSQDVGRDAQYF.

This clonotype was seen only a few times. This rearrangement joins TRBV7-6 to TRBJ2-5; no definite D call. Per the germline V gene, CDR1 is SGHVS and CDR2 is FNYEAQ. The CDR3 spans 14 residues. Trimming took 5 bases from V and 2 from J, leaving 12 bases between them. The CDR3 loop reads CASSPNWIQETQYF. The CDR3 DNA sequence: TGTGCCAGCAGCCCCAACTGGATACAAGAGACCCAGTACTTC.